A single sample gave rise to the 22 T cell receptor beta chains below, sequenced in a study of CD8 T cells in ankylosing spondylitis (TCRdb year 2017). The protocol used for the library was 5' RACE. TCRdb names Illumina HiSeq 2500 as the instrument used. In TCRdb, the public reads were trimmed at Q25 with fastp and aligned with MiXCR, with productive beta chains retained. Every distinct CDR3 protein forms one entry, paired with its most common genes and DNA. For this sample there are roughly 260,000 distinct CDR3 sequences; around 20% appear just once. The ten biggest clones cover around 7.8% of the sample. The sample was blood, either unsorted or a sorted T cell fraction (not recorded which). The receptors derive from a male donor with ankylosing spondylitis or in good health (not recorded which).

This clonotype was detected a few times. The chain couples TRBV6-7 to TRBJ2-2, with 13 bases aligning to TRBD2. TRBV6-7 is reported as an ORF; its role is uncertain. This CDR3 contains 16 residues. The V segment lost 4 bases and the J segment 6 bases; nucleotides outside the gene matches: 5. The CDR3 region is CASSWGLAGFAGELFF. The CDR3, as DNA: TGTGCCAGCAGTTGGGGACTAGCGGGGTTCGCCGGGGAGCTGTTTTTT.

Many counts were recorded for this clonotype. The chain uses TRBV20-1 and TRBJ2-5; 8 bases line up with TRBD2. The CDR3 is 15 amino acids. Germline trimming cut 3 bases from V and 4 bases from J; bases unmatched to any gene: 10. Germline lookup yields CDR1 DFQATT and CDR2 SNEGSKA (reference sequence). The CDR3 DNA reads TGCAGTGCTAGGCGCTCCGGGACTAGGACAGAGACCCAGTACTTC. Its translation: CSARRSGTRTETQYF.

In this sample, this clonotype turned up many times. The J gene is TRBJ1-1, the V gene TRBV5-1, with unresolved D. The CDR3 runs to 14 residues. Germline assignment: CDR1 SGHRS and CDR2 YFSETQ. Trimming shortened V by 5 bases and J by 1 base, and 12 bases separated the two germline ends. The CDR3 DNA follows: TGCGCCAGCAGGACGGGAGCGACGAACACTGAAGCTTTCTTT. Translation gives CASRTGATNTEAFF.

This clonotype has just a few counts. The J gene is TRBJ2-5, the V gene TRBV6-1; a possible D gene is TRBD2 (5 bases). V dropped 10 bases and J dropped 4 bases, with 22 bases sitting between them. The CDR3 extends over 15 amino acids. The germline V gene has CDR1 MNHNS and CDR2 SASEGT. Here the CDR3 reads CATRRSADSRETQYF. CDR3 coding DNA: TGTGCCACCCGGAGGTCAGCGGATAGTCGAGAGACCCAGTACTTC.

The chain links TRBV20-1 to TRBJ2-1; tentatively, D is TRBD2 (6 bases). This CDR3 spans 15 amino acids. Trimming removed 5 bases at V and 3 bases at J, with 17 bases between. In germline, CDR1 is DFQATT, CDR2 SNEGSKA (reference sequence). The DNA of the CDR3 is TGCAGTGCTCCGTTTGCGGGGATGGGCTACAATGAGCAGTTCTTC. Translated: CSAPFAGMGYNEQFF.

The rearrangement links TRBV5-1 to TRBJ2-3, with TRBD2 matching 7 bases. Germline CDR1 is SGHRS and CDR2 is YFSETQ. The trim removed 2 bases at V and 3 bases at J, leaving 6 bases unmatched. This CDR3 is 15 amino acids long. CDR3 sequence (DNA): TGCGCCAGCAGCTTAGAACTAGCGAGGACAGATACGCAGTATTTT. Translated, it gives CASSLELARTDTQYF.

In its sample, this clonotype was seen many times. The V and J genes are TRBV6-5 and TRBJ2-5; TRBD1 is a possible D gene (6 bases). CDR1 is MNHEY, CDR2 SVGAGI, per germline. The V gene lost 2 bases and the J gene lost 4 bases, with 8 bases spanning the gap. CDR3 length: 13 residues. CDR3 DNA sequence: TGTGCCAGCAGTTACGCCAGGGGAGAGACCCAGTACTTC. Translating it yields CASSYARGETQYF.

The V call is TRBV10-3, the J call TRBJ2-5; perhaps TRBD1 as D (6 bases). Trimming took 3 bases from V and 5 from J, leaving 13 bases between them. There are 14 residues in the CDR3. Germline CDR1 ENHRY, CDR2 SYGVKD. Here the CDR3 DNA reads TGTGCCATCAGTGATAGTCAGGGGAGCGAGACCCAGTACTTC. This encodes CAISDSQGSETQYF.

This rearrangement joins TRBV18 to TRBJ1-3; 8 nucleotides match TRBD1. Trimming took 6 bases from V and 0 from J; bases not matched to a gene: 7. The CDR3 is 16 residues long. Germline lookup yields CDR1 KGHSH and CDR2 LQKENI. CDR3 in amino acids: CASSSEGQASGNTIYF. CDR3 nucleotides: TGTGCCAGCTCGTCTGAGGGACAGGCCTCTGGAAACACCATATATTTT.

The rearrangement links TRBV7-9 to TRBJ1-3; D is possibly TRBD1 (5 bases). V was shortened by 5 bases and J by 5 bases, with 10 bases between the two germline ends. The CDR3 runs to 13 residues. CDR1 is SEHNR and CDR2 is FQNEAQ in the germline V gene (reference sequence). CDR3 protein: CASSPSDRNTIYF. The CDR3 DNA reads TGTGCCAGCAGCCCATCGGACAGAAACACCATATATTTT.

This clonotype was counted only a few times. This chain links TRBV10-3 with TRBJ2-1, with 8 positions matching TRBD1. The CDR3 is 14 residues long. V shed 3 bases and J 6 bases; nucleotides not matched to a gene: 4. The V gene's germline CDR1 is ENHRY and CDR2 SYGVKD. The CDR3 DNA is TGTGCCATCAGTGACCCCAGGGGGCTCAATGAGCAGTTCTTC. Translating it yields CAISDPRGLNEQFF.

This sequence joins TRBV18 and TRBJ1-5; the D gene is possibly TRBD1 (6 bases). The CDR3 covers 14 residues. Looked up from germline, CDR1 is KGHSH and CDR2 is LQKENI. V gave up 3 bases and J gave up 2 bases, with 8 bases separating them. The CDR3 DNA reads TGTGCCAGCTCACCCTACAGGGGCAATCAGCCCCAGCATTTT. This codes for CASSPYRGNQPQHF.

This clonotype was seen a handful of times. The chain recombines TRBV5-1 with TRBJ2-1, with D perhaps given as TRBD1 or TRBD2 (5 bases each). V lost 6 bases and J lost 10, with 20 bases in between. Per the germline V gene, CDR1 is SGHRS and CDR2 is YFSETQ. The CDR3 is 14 amino acids. The CDR3 DNA is TGCGCCAGCAACCCTTTAGAGGGGTGGGACGAGCAGTTCTTC. It codes for CASNPLEGWDEQFF.

This clonotype was detected many times. This chain joins TRBV9 and TRBJ2-3, with D perhaps being TRBD1 or TRBD2 (6 bases each). Per the germline V gene, CDR1 is SGDLS and CDR2 is YYNGEE. The germline V and J ends were trimmed by 4 bases and 2 bases, with 14 bases remaining between them. The CDR3 contains 15 residues. In nucleotides, the CDR3 is TGTGCCAGCAGCCCCGGGGGCGGGACCACAGATACGCAGTATTTT. Its translation: CASSPGGGTTDTQYF.

This clonotype turned up a few times. CDR3 protein: CASSPEVLAGGRYF. The CDR3 bases are TGTGCCAGCAGCCCAGAGGTCCTAGCGGGGGGACGGTATTTT. The V call is TRBV3-1, the J call TRBJ2-3; 11 bases align to TRBD2. The CDR3 consists of 14 residues. The ends lost 4 bases at V and 14 bases at J; junction bases unmatched: 11. Germline lookup yields CDR1 LGHDT and CDR2 YNNKEL (reference sequence).

This clonotype was counted many times. This chain connects TRBV12-3 or TRBV12-4 to TRBJ2-1; possibly TRBD2 for D (5 bases). The CDR3 runs to 14 residues. V lost 0 bases to trimming and J lost 7 bases, with 10 bases between them. The CDR3 protein is CASSLAGAGNEQFF. The DNA of the CDR3 is TGTGCCAGCAGTTTAGCGGGAGCTGGGAATGAGCAGTTCTTC.

This clonotype has only a few counts. The rearrangement links TRBV20-1 to TRBJ2-1; perhaps TRBD2 as D (6 bases). This CDR3 spans 14 amino acids. Trimming left V 3 bases short and J 8 bases short, with 17 bases between. The germline V gene encodes CDR1 DFQATT and CDR2 SNEGSKA (reference sequence). This CDR3 reads CSARRRARADEQFF. CDR3 bases: TGCAGTGCTAGGAGGAGGGCCAGAGCTGATGAGCAGTTCTTC.

Many counts were recorded for this clonotype. V is TRBV12-3 or TRBV12-4 and J is TRBJ2-5; a weak D match, TRBD1 (6 bases). V was clipped by 6 bases and J by 9 bases, with 14 bases between them. The CDR3 has 12 residues. CDR3 nucleotide sequence: TGTGCCAGCAGATCACAGGGTCCGGCCCAGTACTTC. Its translation: CASRSQGPAQYF.

This chain connects TRBV20-1 to TRBJ1-5; 8 positions agree with TRBD1. J was trimmed by 0 bases and V by 3 bases; bases with no gene match: 4. Germline loops: CDR1 DFQATT, CDR2 SNEGSKA (reference sequence). CDR3 size: 15 residues. The CDR3 nucleotides are TGCAGTGCTAGGGGCGGACAGGGTAGCAATCAGCCCCAGCATTTT. Encoded protein: CSARGGQGSNQPQHF.

The sample holds many counts of this clonotype. The chain has TRBV12-3 or TRBV12-4 and TRBJ1-2; D is uncertain. This CDR3 has 13 residues. V was clipped by 0 bases and J by 4 bases, with 6 bases between them. CDR3 coding DNA: TGTGCCAGCAGTTTAGCGAACAGCTATGGCTACACCTTC. This translates into CASSLANSYGYTF.

The chain is built from TRBV5-1 and TRBJ2-7; the D is unclear. This CDR3 comprises 14 residues. V dropped 0 bases and J dropped 2 bases, with 9 bases sitting between them. Looked up from germline, CDR1 is SGHRS and CDR2 is YFSETQ. Written as DNA, the CDR3 is TGCGCCAGCAGCTTGGAGGGTCCAACCTACGAGCAGTACGTC. Residues: CASSLEGPTYEQYV.

This chain uses TRBV6-2 or TRBV6-3 with TRBJ2-1; possible D gene TRBD2, 6 bases. CDR1 and CDR2 (germline): MNHEY, SVGEGT. V lost 6 bases and J 8 bases, leaving 17 bases between the germline ends. CDR3 size: 14 residues. The CDR3 DNA is TGTGCCAGCAGCCGTGGGACTCCCAGGGATGAGCAGTTCTTC. Its protein is CASSRGTPRDEQFF.